The T cell receptor beta chain under discussion was sequenced for a study of blood T cell repertoires in COVID-19. The CDR3 extends over 15 amino acids. Unmatched junction bases numbered 7, after V lost 5 bases and J lost 5 bases. Germline loops: CDR1 LGHNT, CDR2 FRNRAP. Generated by immunoSEQ multiplex PCR, the TCRdb table keeps only in-frame clones and is missing some. The sample holds around 230,000 clones; approximately 85% are singletons and the top ten take roughly an eighth. Only one count was recorded for this clone. The clonotype comes from an older woman with active or convalescent COVID-19. J is TRBJ1-4 and V is TRBV12-5, with 8 nucleotides matching TRBD1. Sequenced input: peripheral blood. CDR3 protein: CASGRTGTGNEKLFF. The CDR3 DNA reads TGTGCTAGTGGTCGGACCGGGACAGGAAATGAAAAACTGTTTTTT. The full variable domain, completed using reference TRBV12-5 and TRBJ1-4, is DARVTQTPRHKVTEMGQEVTMRCQPILGHNTVFWYRQTMMQGLELLAYFRNRAPLDDSGMPKDRFSAEMPDATLATLKIQPSEPRDSAVYFCASGRTGTGNEKLFFGSGTQLSVL.